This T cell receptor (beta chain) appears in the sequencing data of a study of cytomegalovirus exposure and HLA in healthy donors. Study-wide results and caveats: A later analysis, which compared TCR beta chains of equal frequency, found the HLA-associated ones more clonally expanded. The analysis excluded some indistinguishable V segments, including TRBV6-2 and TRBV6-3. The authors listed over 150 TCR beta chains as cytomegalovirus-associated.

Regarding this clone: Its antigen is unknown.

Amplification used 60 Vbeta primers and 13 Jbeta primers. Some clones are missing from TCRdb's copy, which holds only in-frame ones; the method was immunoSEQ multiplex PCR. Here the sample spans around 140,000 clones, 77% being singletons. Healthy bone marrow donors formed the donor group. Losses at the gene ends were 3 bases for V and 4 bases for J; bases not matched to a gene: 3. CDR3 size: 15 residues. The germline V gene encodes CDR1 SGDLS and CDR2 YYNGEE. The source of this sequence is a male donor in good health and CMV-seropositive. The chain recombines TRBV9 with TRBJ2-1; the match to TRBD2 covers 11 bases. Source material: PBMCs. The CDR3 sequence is CASSEGLADYNEQFF. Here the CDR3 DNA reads TGTGCCAGCAGCGAGGGACTAGCGGATTACAATGAGCAGTTCTTC. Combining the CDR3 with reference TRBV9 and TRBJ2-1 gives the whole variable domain DSGVTQTPKHLITATGQRVTLRCSPRSGDLSVYWYQQSLDQGLQFLIQYYNGEERAKGNILERFSAQQFPDLHSELNLSSLELGDSALYFCASSEGLADYNEQFFGPGTRLTVL.